This TCR beta chain came from a study of shared clonotypes between healthy human individuals. Notes on the study in general: Rarefaction analysis demonstrated incomplete sorted-subset sequencing notwithstanding large depth. Naive subsets usually exceeded memory subsets in estimated richness.

This clone has a single count. Its antigen is unknown. Here immunoSEQ multiplex PCR was the method, and the copy in TCRdb shows in-frame clones only, minus some. The sample lists millions of clones, approximately 92% occurring once. Trimming took 7 bases from V and 4 from J, leaving 14 bases between them. The CDR3 totals 15 residues. Germline V CDR1 and CDR2: LNHDA, SQIVND (reference sequence). All the donors were Caucasian adults who lived in Nashville, Tennessee. Division of CD4+ cells produced a CD45RA+ naive subset and a CD45RA-negative memory subset. The sequenced sample consisted of naive CD4+ T cells sorted from blood. Specified subset: CD45RA+ positively selected. The rearrangement uses TRBV19 and TRBJ2-6; D is undetermined. This receptor was taken from a man aged 18 to 35 in good health. The CDR3 loop reads CASKDLMPGANVLTF. CDR3 bases: TGTGCCAGTAAGGACCTCATGCCGGGGGCCAACGTCCTGACTTTC.